The 17 T cell receptor beta chains presented below share a single source sample, sequenced in a study of T-cell memory formation after mild COVID-19. TCRdb reprocessed the 5' RACE reads via MiXCR and lists one record per CDR3 protein. The top ten clones hold about 26% of a sample with around 90,000 distinct CDR3 sequences, approximately 13% of them seen once. Sample: PBMCs or a T cell subset sorted from them (not recorded which). Every receptor here comes from an adult woman who had mild COVID-19 (a few samples of this study predate the infection). Cell type and time point are not known.

This clonotype occurred many times. The J gene is TRBJ2-1, the V gene TRBV7-2; D is perhaps TRBD1 (5 bases). Germline V lookup: CDR1 SGHTA, CDR2 FQGNSA. Between the trimmed V and J ends, which lost 4 bases and 8 bases, there was a span of 15 bases. The CDR3 runs to 14 residues. CDR3 sequence: CASSSWGLGDEQFF. DNA of the CDR3: TGTGCCAGCAGCTCCTGGGGCCTAGGGGATGAGCAGTTCTTC.

This clonotype was seen only a few times. The chain joins TRBV9 to TRBJ1-2; D unresolved. Germline values: CDR1 SGDLS, CDR2 YYNGEE. This CDR3 region has 14 residues. Between the trimmed V and J ends, which lost 2 bases and 0 bases, there was a span of 8 bases. DNA of the CDR3: TGTGCCAGCAGCGTTGATAGGACTAACTATGGCTACACCTTC. It encodes CASSVDRTNYGYTF.

The V gene is TRBV6-5, the J gene TRBJ2-1; a possible D gene is TRBD2 (5 bases). Germline CDR1 reads MNHEY; CDR2 reads SVGAGI. V lost 7 bases, J lost 4 bases, and 11 bases lay in between. The CDR3 has 13 amino acids. DNA of the CDR3: TGTGCCAGCAACTCCCGAGGGTACAATGAGCAGTTCTTC. This gives the protein CASNSRGYNEQFF.

This clonotype showed up just a few times. V and J are TRBV5-5 and TRBJ2-7, with D hard to call. This CDR3 has 12 amino acids. The V end lost 3 bases, the J end lost 1 base, and 5 bases lay between the germline ends. Germline CDR1 reads SGHKS; CDR2 reads YYEKEE (reference sequence). CDR3 residues: CASSWDSYEQYF. CDR3 DNA: TGTGCCAGCAGCTGGGATTCCTACGAGCAGTACTTC.

This clonotype is medium-sized within its sample. V gene TRBV5-5 combines with J gene TRBJ2-3; D gene ambiguous. CDR1 and CDR2 from the germline V gene are SGHKS and YYEKEE (reference sequence). Between the trimmed V and J ends, which lost 0 bases and 6 bases, there was a span of 8 bases. The CDR3 loop spans 13 amino acids. Here the CDR3 reads CASSLEVRDTQYF. For the CDR3, the DNA is TGTGCCAGCAGCTTGGAGGTCAGGGATACGCAGTATTTT.

This clonotype has just a few counts. CDR3 DNA: TGTGCCAGCATCAGACTAGCGGGGGACTACGAGCAGTACTTC. As protein: CASIRLAGDYEQYF. The chain joins TRBV7-9 to TRBJ2-7, with 12 bases lining up with TRBD2. The V and J ends lost 7 bases and 3 bases, in that order; junction bases with no gene match: 4. This CDR3 has 14 amino acids. Per germline, CDR1 SEHNR and CDR2 FQNEAQ (reference sequence).

This clonotype was detected a few times. CDR3 amino acids: CASSPSTWGALYGYTF. The DNA of the CDR3 is TGTGCCAGCTCACCAAGTACCTGGGGAGCCCTTTATGGCTACACCTTC. J is TRBJ1-2 and V is TRBV18; D call uncertain. V was shortened by 2 bases and J by 5 bases, with 18 bases between the two germline ends. Germline V gene sequence: CDR1 KGHSH, CDR2 LQKENI. The CDR3 contains 16 residues. Together with reference TRBV18 and TRBJ1-2, the CDR3 gives the full variable domain: NAGVMQNPRHLVRRRGQEARLRCSPMKGHSHVYWYRQLPEEGLKFMVYLQKENIIDESGMPKERFSAEFPKEGPSILRIQQVVRGDSAAYFCASSPSTWGALYGYTFGSGTRLTVV.

CDR3 in amino acids: CAISAPNSGHNNYGYTF. The CDR3 DNA reads as TGTGCCATCAGTGCCCCAAATTCAGGGCACAACAACTATGGCTACACCTTC. V usage is TRBV10-3 and J usage is TRBJ1-2; D may be TRBD1 (5 bases). The CDR3 spans 17 residues. V dropped 4 bases and J dropped 2 bases, with 20 bases sitting between them. The germline CDR1 and CDR2 sequences are ENHRY and SYGVKD.

The V call is TRBV6-6, the J call TRBJ2-1; possible D gene TRBD1, 6 bases. From germline, CDR1 is MNHNY and CDR2 SVGAGI (reference sequence). The V gene lost 7 bases and the J gene lost 0 bases, with 19 bases spanning the gap. The CDR3 is made up of 17 amino acids. CDR3 in amino acids: CASILKPGHGSYNEQFF. CDR3 in DNA: TGTGCCAGCATCCTCAAACCGGGACACGGCTCCTACAATGAGCAGTTCTTC.

The gene calls are TRBV5-1 and TRBJ1-5, with unresolved D. The CDR3 loop spans 15 amino acids. Trimming shortened V by 0 bases and J by 3 bases, and 10 bases separated the two germline ends. Looked up from germline, CDR1 is SGHRS and CDR2 is YFSETQ. DNA of the CDR3: TGCGCCAGCAGCTTGGAAGGGCAGATCAATCAGCCCCAGCATTTT. Translated: CASSLEGQINQPQHF. Variable domain in full (rest from reference TRBV5-1 and TRBJ1-5): KAGVTQTPRYLIKTRGQQVTLSCSPISGHRSVSWYQQTPGQGLQFLFEYFSETQRNKGNFPGRFSGRQFSNSRSEMNVSTLELGDSALYLCASSLEGQINQPQHFGDGTRLSIL.

The V gene is TRBV10-3, the J gene TRBJ1-2; 10 nucleotides agree with TRBD1. Germline lookup yields CDR1 ENHRY and CDR2 SYGVKD. With V trimmed by 2 bases and J by 5 bases, 2 bases remained unmatched. CDR3 length: 14 amino acids. The CDR3 DNA follows: TGTGCCATCAGTGAGGGGACAGGGGCATATGGCTACACCTTC. This codes for CAISEGTGAYGYTF.

V usage is TRBV5-1 and J usage is TRBJ1-1; D call uncertain. The CDR3 is made up of 14 amino acids. Germline V gene sequence: CDR1 SGHRS, CDR2 YFSETQ. V dropped 0 bases and J dropped 8 bases, with 14 bases sitting between them. CDR3 sequence (DNA): TGCGCCAGCAGCTTGGATCCAGGCGGGCAAGAAGCTTTCTTT. This sequence encodes CASSLDPGGQEAFF.

This clonotype showed up just a few times. This chain uses TRBV2 with TRBJ2-1; D may be TRBD1 or TRBD2 (6 bases each). The CDR3 is 15 residues long. Trimming pared 6 bases from V and 2 bases from J, leaving 14 bases between. Germline assignment: CDR1 SNHLY and CDR2 FYNNEI. This CDR3 reads CASRGRGGPYNEQFF. The CDR3 bases are TGTGCCAGCAGGGGCAGGGGAGGACCCTACAATGAGCAGTTCTTC.

This clonotype was seen a few times. V usage is TRBV9 and J usage is TRBJ2-7; D call uncertain. Germline values: CDR1 SGDLS, CDR2 YYNGEE. The CDR3 consists of 14 residues. V dropped 0 bases and J dropped 2 bases, with 9 bases sitting between them. As DNA, the CDR3 is TGTGCCAGCAGCGTAGGTGCAGGAACCTACGAGCAGTACTTC. Amino acids: CASSVGAGTYEQYF.

The chain joins TRBV4-2 to TRBJ2-5, with 9 bases matching TRBD2. V lost 3 bases and J lost 0; bases outside the gene matches: 2. This CDR3 is built from 15 residues. CDR1 LGHNA and CDR2 YNFKEQ come from the germline V gene. CDR3 sequence reads: CASSQRTSDQETQYF. The CDR3 nucleotides are TGTGCCAGCAGCCAGCGGACTAGCGACCAAGAGACCCAGTACTTC.

This clonotype was picked up many times. The rearrangement uses TRBV19 and TRBJ1-1; unclear D gene. Trimming removed 5 bases at V and 1 base at J, with 8 bases between. Per the germline V gene, CDR1 is LNHDA and CDR2 is SQIVND (reference sequence). The CDR3 contains 13 residues. DNA for the CDR3: TGTGCCAGTAGTCTATACGGGAACACTGAAGCTTTCTTT. The encoded protein is CASSLYGNTEAFF.

This clonotype was found a few times. This chain links TRBV4-2 with TRBJ2-7; 14 bases agree with TRBD2. CDR3 length: 16 residues. V shed 3 bases and J 3 bases; nucleotides not matched to a gene: 4. Germline lookup yields CDR1 LGHNA and CDR2 YNFKEQ. The CDR3 region has the DNA TGTGCCAGCAGCCATCAGGGACTAGCGGGAGTCTACGAGCAGTACTTC. It codes for CASSHQGLAGVYEQYF.